The rows below give T cell receptor beta chains drawn from one sample of a study of cytomegalovirus exposure and HLA in healthy donors. The method was immunoSEQ multiplex PCR; TCRdb's version includes in-frame clones alone and lacks a portion of them. Here the sample spans 130,000 to 150,000 clones, about four fifths being singletons. The sequencing input was PBMCs. The receptors come from a man aged 25-45 years in good health and CMV-seronegative. Each CDR3 is given with its conserved first and last residue. D genes are given only for firm matches. The size entry is marked missing in some rows and otherwise reads once, few, many or a size class.

clone_size	j_call	d_call	v_call	cdr3_nt	cdr3_aa
.	TRBJ2-7	TRBD2	TRBV7-9	TGTGCCAGCAGTTCACCCGCGGGACTAGCGGGAGACGAGCAGTACTTC	CASSSPAGLAGDEQYF
.	TRBJ2-1	.	TRBV7-8	TGTGCCAGCAGCTTAGTTTCCTCGGACAATGAGCAGTTCTTC	CASSLVSSDNEQFF
few	TRBJ2-3	TRBD1	TRBV6-5	TGTGCCAGCAGTTACTCGGGACAGGGCACAGATACGCAGTATTTT	CASSYSGQGTDTQYF
.	TRBJ2-3	.	TRBV5-8	TGTGCCAGCAGCTTCAGGTTCAGGCTTAGGCTGACAAGCACAGATACGCAGTATTTT	CASSFRFRLRLTSTDTQYF
.	TRBJ2-1	TRBD2	TRBV11-2	TGTGCCAGCAGCCCGGGGCTAGCGGGGGGCAATGAGCAGTTCTTC	CASSPGLAGGNEQFF
.	TRBJ2-4	TRBD2	TRBV5-4	TGTGCCAGCAGCTTTGGGCTAGCGGCGGACAAAAACATTCAGTACTTC	CASSFGLAADKNIQYF
.	TRBJ2-3	TRBD2	TRBV5-1	TGCGCCAGCATGAAGGGACTAGCCACAGATACGCAGTATTTT	CASMKGLATDTQYF
.	TRBJ2-3	TRBD2	TRBV9	TGTGCCAGCAGCCGACAACCCGGGACTAGCCGATCTAGCACAGATACGCAGTATTTT	CASSRQPGTSRSSTDTQYF
.	TRBJ2-3	TRBD2	TRBV6-1	TGTGCCAGCAAAACCTTAGCGGGGGGCACAGATACGCAGTATTTT	CASKTLAGGTDTQYF
.	TRBJ1-5	TRBD1	TRBV30	TGTGCCTGGAGTCCCGGGACAGGGAGCAATCAGCCCCAGCATTTT	CAWSPGTGSNQPQHF
.	TRBJ1-2	.	TRBV5-4	TGTGCCAGCAGCTTGGAGGTAGGGGTCTATGGCTACACCTTC	CASSLEVGVYGYTF
.	TRBJ2-1	.	TRBV10-3	TGTGCCATCAGTGCGTCCGGGGGTGAGCAGTTCTTC	CAISASGGEQFF
.	TRBJ1-1	TRBD1	TRBV6-1	TGTGAAACAGCGATCCGGGGCAGGGGGGACACTGAAGCTTTCTTT	CETAIRGRGDTEAFF
.	TRBJ1-2	.	TRBV28	TGTGCCAGCAGTTCTCCCGCTCGGGGGGGGCTAGGCTATGGCTACACCTTC	CASSSPARGGLGYGYTF